Shown below are 21 T cell receptor beta chains from a single sample sequenced in a study of vaccination effects on CD4 cells after COVID-19. This table comes from immunoSEQ multiplex PCR, and its TCRdb copy is limited to in-frame clones, with some not included. The sample has 75,000 or so clones; around four fifths are singletons. These TCRs are of unknown antigen specificity. Antigen-specific CD4+ T cells expanded by the ViraFEST assay with viral peptide pools were then sequenced. Scientists isolated CD4+ T cells after an approximately 10-day culture period ended. The participants, recipients of two vaccine doses, got either BNT162b2 or mRNA-1273. Sequenced material: CD4+ T cells from PBMCs cultured with HCoV-OC43 spike peptides, taken after COVID-19 vaccination. Subset meaning: HCoV-OC43 spike overlapping peptide pool stimulation. The receptors here all came from a human donor who received a COVID-19 vaccine.

CDR3 nucleotides: TGCGCCAGCAGCAGGGGCCCCGGGGAGCTGTTTTTT. Protein sequence: CASSRGPGELFF. The rearrangement uses TRBV10-2 and TRBJ2-2; TRBD1 might be the D (6 bases). The CDR3 covers 12 residues. Trimming cost V 6 bases and J 6 bases, with 8 bases left between them. Germline lookup yields CDR1 WSHSY and CDR2 SAAADI.

Only a few counts were recorded for this clone. The V and J genes are TRBV6-2 or TRBV6-3 and TRBJ1-2, with 11 bases lining up with TRBD1. Germline values: CDR1 MNHEY, CDR2 SVGEGT. This CDR3 has 16 residues. Trimming took 5 bases from V and 2 from J; bases not matched to a gene: 7. The chain's CDR3 is CASSLYRDRGNYGYTF. CDR3 nucleotides: TGTGCCAGCAGTCTATACCGGGACAGGGGGAACTATGGCTACACCTTC.

The chain uses TRBV4-3 and TRBJ1-2, with a tentative D call TRBD1 (5 bases). Germline CDR1 is LGHNA and CDR2 is YSLEER. The CDR3 covers 15 residues. V lost 3 bases and J lost 4, with 15 bases in between. CDR3 sequence: CASSQGQGWAYGYTF. DNA of the CDR3: TGCGCCAGCAGCCAGGGGCAAGGATGGGCCTATGGCTACACCTTC.

The chain combines TRBV24-1 with TRBJ2-5; 10 nucleotides agree with TRBD1. Germline values: CDR1 KGHDR, CDR2 SFDVKD. The CDR3 covers 14 residues. Losses at the gene ends were 4 bases for V and 6 bases for J; bases not matched to a gene: 4. CDR3 in amino acids: CATSDGDRGKTQYF. For the CDR3, the DNA is TGTGCCACCAGTGACGGGGACAGGGGAAAGACCCAGTACTTC.

This rearrangement joins TRBV2 to TRBJ1-2; D possibly corresponds to TRBD1 (5 bases). This CDR3 is built from 14 residues. Germline V gene lookup returns CDR1 SNHLY and CDR2 FYNNEI. Trimming shortened V by 1 base and J by 4 bases, and 10 bases separated the two germline ends. The CDR3 DNA reads TGTGCCAGCAGTGAAGTGACAGTTGGCTATGGCTACACCTTC. Its translation: CASSEVTVGYGYTF.

The rearrangement uses TRBV5-1 and TRBJ1-2; tentative D call: TRBD1 (5 bases). The CDR3 sequence is 15 residues long. Trimming cost V 4 bases and J 2 bases, with 15 bases left between them. The V gene's germline CDR1 is SGHRS and CDR2 YFSETQ. CDR3 loop: CASSARQGGNYGYTF. The CDR3 nucleotides are TGCGCCAGCAGCGCCCGGCAGGGCGGAAACTATGGCTACACCTTC.

This chain joins TRBV6-2 or TRBV6-3 and TRBJ2-5; D remains ambiguous. The germline V gene encodes CDR1 MNHEY and CDR2 SVGEGT. Trimming took 2 bases from V and 6 from J, leaving 4 bases between them. The CDR3 is 11 residues long. CDR3 nucleotide sequence: TGTGCCAGCAGTTACAGTAAGACCCAGTACTTC. Translation gives CASSYSKTQYF.

The V call is TRBV27, the J call TRBJ2-5; 8 nucleotides match TRBD1. The V gene end was trimmed by 5 bases and the J gene end by 5 bases; junction bases not matched to a gene: 7. The CDR3 is 14 amino acids. Germline V gene data show CDR1 as MNHEY and CDR2 as SMNVEV (reference sequence). The CDR3 sequence: CASSGPGGAETQYF. CDR3 in DNA: TGTGCCAGCAGTGGCCCAGGGGGCGCGGAGACCCAGTACTTC.

The chain links TRBV5-1 to TRBJ2-3; possibly TRBD1 or TRBD2 for D (5 bases each). The length of the CDR3 is 16 residues. CDR1 and CDR2 (germline): SGHRS, YFSETQ. V lost 4 bases and J 5 bases, leaving 20 bases between the germline ends. DNA for the CDR3: TGCGCCAGCAGCCATTTTCGGGACGTGGGGGTAGATACGCAGTATTTT. Amino acid sequence: CASSHFRDVGVDTQYF.

The chain couples TRBV6-1 to TRBJ2-5, with 9 nucleotides matching TRBD1. Germline CDR1 is MNHNS and CDR2 is SASEGT. The CDR3 length is 17 residues. The V segment lost 4 bases and the J segment 5 bases; nucleotides outside the gene matches: 14. CDR3 in amino acids: CASSVGPGQGRLETQYF. Here the CDR3 DNA reads TGTGCCAGCAGTGTGGGTCCGGGACAGGGACGTCTTGAGACCCAGTACTTC.

This chain uses TRBV6-2 or TRBV6-3 with TRBJ1-5, with 7 bases that match TRBD1. The V gene end was trimmed by 4 bases and the J gene end by 7 bases; junction bases not matched to a gene: 7. Germline V gene data show CDR1 as MNHEY and CDR2 as SVGEGT. CDR3 length equals 14 residues. CDR3 DNA sequence: TGTGCCAGCAGTTCAGGGACAGTAGCCCAGCCCCAGCATTTT. As protein: CASSSGTVAQPQHF.

CDR3 residues: CASIGGGTYEQYV. Written as DNA, the CDR3 is TGTGCCAGCATCGGTGGCGGGACCTACGAGCAGTACGTC. J is TRBJ2-7 and V is TRBV2, with D perhaps TRBD2 (6 bases). Looked up from germline, CDR1 is SNHLY and CDR2 is FYNNEI. The V and J ends lost 7 bases and 2 bases respectively, with 12 bases between them. The CDR3 runs to 13 residues.

J is TRBJ1-1 and V is TRBV5-1; D call uncertain. V lost 4 bases, J lost 2 bases, and 9 bases lay in between. The germline V gene encodes CDR1 SGHRS and CDR2 YFSETQ. The CDR3 has 13 amino acids. The CDR3 spells CASSAQINTEAFF. CDR3 sequence (DNA): TGCGCCAGCAGCGCCCAGATTAACACTGAAGCTTTCTTT.

V gene TRBV27 combines with J gene TRBJ2-2; D is unresolved. This CDR3 comprises 13 residues. In germline, CDR1 is MNHEY, CDR2 SMNVEV (reference sequence). V gave up 6 bases and J gave up 8 bases, with 13 bases separating them. DNA of the CDR3: TGTGCCAGCAGGGAGAGGAGTGCGGGGGAGCTGTTTTTT. Translated: CASRERSAGELFF.

V and J are TRBV30 and TRBJ2-1; 9 bases match TRBD2. The length of the CDR3 is 17 residues. In germline, CDR1 is GTSNPN, CDR2 SVGIG (reference sequence). V was clipped by 0 bases and J by 14 bases; unmatched bases: 20. This CDR3 is CAWSVYHRLAGPLTEFF. The DNA for the CDR3 is TGTGCCTGGAGTGTATATCATCGGCTAGCGGGGCCTTTAACGGAGTTCTTC.

CDR3 DNA sequence: TGCGCCAGCAGTCAGGGGCGCCCAATGAACACTGAAGCTTTCTTT. Translation: CASSQGRPMNTEAFF. The chain couples TRBV23-1 to TRBJ1-1; D is perhaps TRBD1 (5 bases). TRBV23-1 is given ORF status, its function remaining uncertain. The CDR3 consists of 15 residues. Trimming cost V 3 bases and J 0 bases, with 11 bases left between them.

The J gene is TRBJ2-3, the V gene TRBV2; D call uncertain. The CDR3 runs 14 residues. The V end lost 3 bases, the J end lost 2 bases, and 9 bases lay between the germline ends. Germline V lookup: CDR1 SNHLY, CDR2 FYNNEI. The CDR3 DNA reads as TGTGCCAGCAGTGATGGGTACCCCACAGATACGCAGTATTTT. It translates to CASSDGYPTDTQYF.

This clone was counted a few times. The chain uses TRBV20-1 and TRBJ2-1, with unresolved D. CDR3 length: 11 residues. The germline gives CDR1 DFQATT, CDR2 SNEGSKA (reference sequence). The ends were cut back, 3 bases at V and 14 bases at J, with 14 bases in the middle. This CDR3 is CSASNGPLKFF. CDR3 nucleotides: TGCAGTGCTAGTAACGGACCGTTAAAGTTCTTC.

This clone has more than one count but fewer than ten. CDR3 in amino acids: CAWKTGFTRGELFF. The DNA for the CDR3 is TGTGCCTGGAAGACAGGGTTTACGCGCGGGGAGCTGTTTTTT. The chain joins TRBV30 to TRBJ2-2; 7 bases are shared with TRBD1. Germline values: CDR1 GTSNPN, CDR2 SVGIG (reference sequence). V gave up 4 bases and J gave up 7 bases; unmatched junction bases: 9. The CDR3 is 14 residues long.

The chain is built from TRBV30 and TRBJ1-1; D uncertain. Germline CDR1 is GTSNPN and CDR2 is SVGIG (reference sequence). The CDR3 contains 12 residues. The germline V and J ends were trimmed by 0 bases and 6 bases, with 8 bases remaining between them. This CDR3 is CAWSVDGAEAFF. For the CDR3, the DNA is TGTGCCTGGAGTGTAGACGGGGCTGAAGCTTTCTTT.

The chain couples TRBV30 to TRBJ1-2; D is unclear. The V gene's germline CDR1 is GTSNPN and CDR2 SVGIG (reference sequence). Trimming shortened V by 3 bases and J by 4 bases, and 12 bases separated the two germline ends. This CDR3 has 13 amino acids. Here the CDR3 reads CAWRNMFGYGYTF. The CDR3 DNA follows: TGTGCCTGGAGAAACATGTTCGGCTATGGCTACACCTTC.